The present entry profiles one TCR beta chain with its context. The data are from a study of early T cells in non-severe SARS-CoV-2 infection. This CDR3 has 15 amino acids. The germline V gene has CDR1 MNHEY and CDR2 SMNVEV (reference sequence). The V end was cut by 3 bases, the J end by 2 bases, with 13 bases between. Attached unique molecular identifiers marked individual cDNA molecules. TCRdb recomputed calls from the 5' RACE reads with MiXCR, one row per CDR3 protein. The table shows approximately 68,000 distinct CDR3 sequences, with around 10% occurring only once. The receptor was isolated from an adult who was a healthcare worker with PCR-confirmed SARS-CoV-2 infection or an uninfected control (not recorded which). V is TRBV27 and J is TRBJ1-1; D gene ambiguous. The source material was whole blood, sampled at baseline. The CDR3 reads CASSFFSTANTEAFF. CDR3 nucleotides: TGTGCCAGCAGTTTCTTCTCGACGGCAAACACTGAAGCTTTCTTT.